One and the same sample provided the 24 T cell receptor beta chains below, sequenced in a study of T cell responses to AZD1222 COVID-19 vaccine. The method was immunoSEQ multiplex PCR; TCRdb's version includes in-frame clones alone and lacks a portion of them. The repertoire holds more than 70,000 clones, with roughly nine tenths as singletons. Sequenced material: peripheral blood, taken on day 0 of AZD1222 vaccination. The receptors derive from an adult in good health.

This rearrangement joins TRBV19 to TRBJ1-2, with 10 bases that match TRBD1. CDR1 LNHDA and CDR2 SQIVND come from the germline V gene (reference sequence). V lost 7 bases to trimming and J lost 4 bases; unmatched junction nucleotides: 18. CDR3 length equals 18 residues. The CDR3 nucleotides are TGTGCCAGTAACGATCCGGGACAGGGGCCATCGATAGGCTATGGCTACACCTTC. It encodes CASNDPGQGPSIGYGYTF.

In regard to this clone: One end of the junction varies from germline; a read error may be responsible. The chain carries TRBV4-2 and TRBJ2-7, with TRBD2 identical over 9 bases. The CDR3 is made up of 14 amino acids. Germline values: CDR1 LGHNA, CDR2 YNFKEQ. CDR3 in DNA: TGTGCCAGCAGTCAAGGCGGGAGGGGAAACGAGCAGTACTTC. It specifies CASSQGGRGNEQYF.

This clone was counted between two and nine times. The chain combines TRBV29-1 with TRBJ1-2; 7 bases align to TRBD1. Losses at the gene ends were 2 bases for V and 5 bases for J; bases not matched to a gene: 14. Germline values: CDR1 SQVTM, CDR2 ANQGSEA. The CDR3 has 16 residues. CDR3 coding DNA: TGCAGCGTTGAAAGGCGACAGGGCCTGGGGGGATATGGCTACACCTTC. This codes for CSVERRQGLGGYGYTF.

The chain links TRBV19 to TRBJ2-3, with D unclear. Between the trimmed V and J ends, which lost 3 bases and 5 bases, there was a span of 3 bases. Germline-derived CDR1 and CDR2 are LNHDA and SQIVND (reference sequence). CDR3 size: 11 residues. The CDR3: CASSILDTQYF. The CDR3 region has the DNA TGTGCCAGTAGTATCTTAGATACGCAGTATTTT. Full variable domain (missing parts from reference TRBV19 and TRBJ2-3): DGGITQSPKYLFRKEGQNVTLSCEQNLNHDAMYWYRQDPGQGLRLIYYSQIVNDFQKGDIAEGYSVSREKKESFPLTVTSAQKNPTAFYLCASSILDTQYFGPGTRLTVL.

The rearrangement joins TRBV5-1 to TRBJ1-2; tentatively, D is TRBD1 (6 bases). The CDR3 extends over 15 amino acids. V was clipped by 9 bases and J by 2 bases, with 20 bases between them. Germline CDR1 is SGHRS and CDR2 is YFSETQ. The CDR3 reads CATTPGTRGNYGYTF. CDR3 coding DNA: TGCGCCACCACCCCCGGGACAAGGGGGAACTATGGCTACACCTTC.

J is TRBJ2-1 and V is TRBV7-2; 9 bases are a match to TRBD1. Trimming cost V 5 bases and J 4 bases; bases outside gene matches: 6. Looked up from germline, CDR1 is SGHTA and CDR2 is FQGNSA. This CDR3 has 15 amino acids. The CDR3 region is CASSPTGTGYNEQFF. CDR3 DNA: TGTGCCAGCAGCCCCACCGGGACAGGGTACAATGAGCAGTTCTTC.

V gene TRBV19 combines with J gene TRBJ1-2; 8 bases agree with TRBD1. J gave up 5 bases and V 8 bases, and 7 bases lay outside the gene matches. The CDR3 totals 13 residues. Germline CDR1 and CDR2: LNHDA and SQIVND (reference sequence). CDR3 in amino acids: CASQGQGAYGYTF. The CDR3 DNA sequence: TGTGCCAGTCAGGGGCAGGGGGCATATGGCTACACCTTC.

The chain couples TRBV14 to TRBJ1-1, with D possibly TRBD1 on 5 matching bases. Germline CDR1 is SGHDN and CDR2 is FVKESK. Trimming took 0 bases from V and 4 from J, leaving 15 bases between them. This CDR3 comprises 16 residues. CDR3 amino acids: CASSQDLGEGSTEAFF. In DNA form, the CDR3 reads TGTGCCAGCAGCCAAGATCTGGGGGAGGGGAGCACTGAAGCTTTCTTT.

The V call is TRBV14, the J call TRBJ2-5; the D gene could be TRBD1 or TRBD2 (5 bases each). Germline CDR1 reads SGHDN; CDR2 reads FVKESK. The V end lost 1 base, the J end lost 1 base, and 7 bases lay between the germline ends. The CDR3 has 14 amino acids. The CDR3 here is CASSQGGSQETQYF. CDR3 sequence (DNA): TGTGCCAGCAGCCAAGGGGGGAGCCAAGAGACCCAGTACTTC.

The chain uses TRBV30 and TRBJ1-2; no reliable D call. The CDR3 has 11 residues. V lost 2 bases and J lost 2, with 3 bases in between. From germline, CDR1 is GTSNPN and CDR2 SVGIG (reference sequence). The DNA of the CDR3 is TGTGCCTGGAGTACAAACTATGGCTACACCTTC. This codes for CAWSTNYGYTF.

This clone was found once. The CDR3 DNA follows: TGTGCCAGCAGTTTACTGGACAGGGGAGCTACTAATGAAAAACTGTTTTTT. Protein product: CASSLLDRGATNEKLFF. The chain recombines TRBV27 with TRBJ1-4; 9 positions agree with TRBD1. The germline V gene encodes CDR1 MNHEY and CDR2 SMNVEV (reference sequence). This CDR3 has 17 residues. V shed 2 bases and J 2 bases; nucleotides not matched to a gene: 6.

The J gene is TRBJ2-2, the V gene TRBV10-3; no definite D call. The germline V and J ends were trimmed by 2 bases and 0 bases, with 7 bases remaining between them. This CDR3 region has 15 residues. Germline lookup yields CDR1 ENHRY and CDR2 SYGVKD. In DNA, the CDR3 is TGTGCCATCAGTGAGGGAGCCCCGAACACCGGGGAGCTGTTTTTT. It yields the protein CAISEGAPNTGELFF.

The J gene is TRBJ1-2, the V gene TRBV12-3 or TRBV12-4, with D hard to call. The ends were cut back, 3 bases at V and 4 bases at J, with 6 bases in the middle. CDR3 length equals 12 residues. The CDR3 here is CASSLGAYGYTF. The CDR3, as DNA: TGTGCCAGCAGTTTGGGTGCCTATGGCTACACCTTC.

This CDR3 is CASSLQGMEETQYF. As DNA, the CDR3 is TGTGCCAGTAGCCTACAGGGGATGGAGGAGACCCAGTACTTC. This chain joins TRBV19 and TRBJ2-5, with 7 bases lining up with TRBD1. CDR1 is LNHDA and CDR2 is SQIVND in the germline V gene (reference sequence). The CDR3 is made up of 14 amino acids. V gave up 6 bases and J gave up 5 bases; unmatched junction bases: 9.

V usage is TRBV20-1 and J usage is TRBJ1-1; D is ambiguous. This CDR3 is built from 11 residues. Trimming removed 6 bases from V and 3 bases from J, with 8 bases in between. Per the germline V gene, CDR1 is DFQATT and CDR2 is SNEGSKA (reference sequence). CDR3 protein: CSANRDTEAFF. The CDR3 nucleotides are TGCAGTGCCAACCGGGACACTGAAGCTTTCTTT.

The CDR3 spells CASSVDRNYGYTF. CDR3 sequence (DNA): TGTGCCAGCAGCGTCGACAGGAACTATGGCTACACCTTC. V usage is TRBV7-8 and J usage is TRBJ1-2; a possible D gene is TRBD1 (6 bases). The CDR3 is made up of 13 amino acids. The V and J ends lost 5 bases and 2 bases respectively, with 9 bases between them. Germline CDR1 reads SGHVS; CDR2 reads FQNEAQ.

The chain carries TRBV19 and TRBJ1-2; D might be TRBD1 (5 bases). V was trimmed by 7 bases and J by 2 bases, leaving 11 bases between them. Per the germline V gene, CDR1 is LNHDA and CDR2 is SQIVND (reference sequence). The CDR3 extends over 13 amino acids. The CDR3: CASNWGSNYGYTF. In nucleotides, the CDR3 is TGTGCCAGTAACTGGGGCTCCAACTATGGCTACACCTTC.

The J gene is TRBJ1-5, the V gene TRBV9, with TRBD1 as a possible D gene (6 bases). Germline-derived CDR1 and CDR2 are SGDLS and YYNGEE. Trimming took off 3 bases at V and 5 bases at J, with 9 bases between the two ends. The CDR3 length is 13 residues. The CDR3 coding sequence is TGTGCCAGCAGCGCACAGGGAGATCAGCCCCAGCATTTT. Translated, it gives CASSAQGDQPQHF.

This clone was counted between two and nine times. The chain combines TRBV6-6 with TRBJ1-1; TRBD1 might be the D (5 bases). Trimming shortened V by 2 bases and J by 7 bases, and 11 bases separated the two germline ends. CDR1 and CDR2 (germline): MNHNY, SVGAGI (reference sequence). This CDR3 region has 13 residues. CDR3 sequence (DNA): TGTGCCAGCAGTTACAGGGACGGCCATGAAGCTTTCTTT. Its translation: CASSYRDGHEAFF.

V is TRBV7-8 and J is TRBJ2-7, with D perhaps given as TRBD1 or TRBD2 (5 bases each). The V and J ends lost 5 bases and 0 bases respectively, with 17 bases between them. The CDR3 is 16 amino acids. Germline loops: CDR1 SGHVS, CDR2 FQNEAQ. This chain's CDR3 is CASSPSQGTRSYEQYF. The CDR3 DNA reads TGTGCCAGCAGCCCCTCCCAAGGGACCCGCTCCTACGAGCAGTACTTC. The full variable domain, in which reference TRBV7-8 and TRBJ2-7 provide the parts outside the CDR3, is GAGVSQSPRYKVAKRGQDVALRCDPISGHVSLFWYQQALGQGPEFLTYFQNEAQLDKSGLPSDRFFAERPEGSVSTLKIQRTQQEDSAVYLCASSPSQGTRSYEQYFGPGTRLTVT.

The J gene is TRBJ1-2, the V gene TRBV7-9, with D hard to call. The V and J ends lost 5 bases and 2 bases respectively, with 9 bases between them. Looked up from germline, CDR1 is SEHNR and CDR2 is FQNEAQ (reference sequence). The CDR3 covers 13 residues. CDR3 region: CASSPGANYGYTF. In DNA, the CDR3 is TGTGCCAGCAGCCCCGGAGCAAACTATGGCTACACCTTC. The full variable domain, completed using reference TRBV7-9 and TRBJ1-2, is DTGVSQNPRHKITKRGQNVTFRCDPISEHNRLYWYRQTLGQGPEFLTYFQNEAQLEKSRLLSDRFSAERPKGSFSTLEIQRTEQGDSAMYLCASSPGANYGYTFGSGTRLTVV.

The rearrangement links TRBV7-2 to TRBJ1-6; perhaps TRBD1 as D (6 bases). The CDR3 covers 16 residues. Germline CDR1 and CDR2: SGHTA and FQGNSA. The V end was cut by 2 bases, the J end by 5 bases, with 13 bases between. Here the CDR3 DNA reads TGTGCCAGCAGCTTACAGGCAGACAGGAATAATTCACCCCTCCACTTT. It yields the protein CASSLQADRNNSPLHF. Full variable domain (outside the CDR3, taken from reference TRBV7-2 and TRBJ1-6): GAGVSQSPSNKVTEKGKDVELRCDPISGHTALYWYRQSLGQGLEFLIYFQGNSAPDKSGLPSDRFSAERTGGSVSTLTIQRTQQEDSAVYLCASSLQADRNNSPLHFGNGTRLTVT.

V is TRBV12-3 or TRBV12-4 and J is TRBJ1-1, with D unclear. Trimming took 5 bases from V and 8 from J, leaving 15 bases between them. This CDR3 is built from 13 residues. The CDR3 DNA follows: TGTGCCAGCAGTGAAACACTATTCTCGGAAGCTTTCTTT. Its translation is CASSETLFSEAFF.

The chain links TRBV18 to TRBJ1-1; D may be TRBD1 (5 bases). CDR3 size: 12 residues. Germline V gives CDR1 KGHSH, CDR2 LQKENI. V lost 3 bases, J lost 8 bases, and 10 bases lay in between. CDR3 in DNA: TGTGCCAGCTCACCCGTGGGACGGGAAGCTTTCTTT. Translating gives CASSPVGREAFF.